These 30 T cell receptor beta chains share one sample of origin, sequenced in a study of cytomegalovirus exposure and HLA in healthy donors. It was with 60 Vbeta and 13 Jbeta primers that the PCR ran. Using immunoSEQ multiplex PCR, the repertoire was profiled, and TCRdb retains in-frame clones only, with some absent. The sample yields about 170,000 clones, around 79% seen once. The sequenced material came from PBMCs. These receptors came from a man aged 35 to 55 in good health and CMV-seropositive.

The chain uses TRBV2 and TRBJ1-2; no definite D call. The germline V gene has CDR1 SNHLY and CDR2 FYNNEI. Trimming left V 6 bases short and J 8 bases short, with 16 bases between. This CDR3 comprises 13 residues. CDR3 loop: CASSPQNPLGYTF. CDR3 bases: TGTGCCAGCAGCCCGCAAAACCCGCTAGGCTACACCTTC.

In its sample, this clone was seen a few times. CDR3 residues: CSGQRGGSTDTQYF. Here the CDR3 DNA reads TGCAGCGGGCAAAGGGGCGGAAGCACAGATACGCAGTATTTT. The chain carries TRBV29-1 and TRBJ2-3, with a tentative D call TRBD1 (5 bases). Looked up from germline, CDR1 is SQVTM and CDR2 is ANQGSEA. With 7 bases removed from V and 0 bases from J, the gap between germline ends came to 14 bases. The CDR3 spans 14 residues.

The gene calls are TRBV2 and TRBJ2-5; tentative D call: TRBD1 (5 bases). With the DNA end fitting TRBJ2-7 better, the J assignment may be wrong. This CDR3 has 14 residues. Looked up from germline, CDR1 is SNHLY and CDR2 is FYNNEI. The CDR3 reads CASSEDRWAYEQYF. CDR3 DNA: TGTGCCAGCAGTGAAGACAGGTGGGCCTACGAGCAGTACTTC.

The gene calls are TRBV7-3 and TRBJ1-1, with TRBD1 matching over 7 bases. V lost 5 bases to trimming and J lost 0 bases; unmatched junction nucleotides: 6. Germline CDR1 SGHTA, CDR2 FQGTGA. The CDR3 runs to 15 residues. DNA for the CDR3: TGTGCCAGCAGCCAAGACAGGGACATGAACACTGAAGCTTTCTTT. Translated: CASSQDRDMNTEAFF.

CDR3 sequence: CASSYSRQGDQPQHF. DNA of the CDR3: TGTGCCAGCAGTTACTCGAGACAGGGGGATCAGCCCCAGCATTTT. This sequence joins TRBV6-5 and TRBJ1-5, with 9 nucleotides matching TRBD1. The germline V gene encodes CDR1 MNHEY and CDR2 SVGAGI. V was pared by 0 bases and J by 5 bases, with 2 bases of the junction left unmatched. There are 15 residues in the CDR3.

The chain is built from TRBV5-4 and TRBJ1-1; D is unresolved. Germline V gene data show CDR1 as SGHNT and CDR2 as YYREEE (reference sequence). CDR3 size: 15 residues. V shed 4 bases and J shed 1 base, with 14 bases lying between them. The chain's CDR3 is CASSPELGGNTEAFF. For the CDR3, the DNA is TGTGCCAGCAGCCCAGAACTCGGCGGGAACACTGAAGCTTTCTTT.

The chain recombines TRBV27 with TRBJ2-7; 7 bases match TRBD1. The length of the CDR3 is 15 residues. V trimming: 5 bases; J trimming: 2 bases; junction bases outside the gene matches: 9. Germline assignment: CDR1 MNHEY and CDR2 SMNVEV (reference sequence). Written as DNA, the CDR3 is TGTGCCAGCAGTACTGACAGGGTGAGGGCCTACGAGCAGTACTTC. It specifies CASSTDRVRAYEQYF.

The rearrangement joins TRBV30 to TRBJ1-1; no definite D call. The CDR3 covers 14 residues. Per germline, CDR1 GTSNPN and CDR2 SVGIG (reference sequence). The germline V and J ends were trimmed by 0 bases and 5 bases, with 13 bases remaining between them. DNA for the CDR3: TGTGCCTGGAGTGTATTGCTGGGCCCGACTGAAGCTTTCTTT. Its translation: CAWSVLLGPTEAFF.

This chain connects TRBV29-1 to TRBJ2-1, with 15 bases lining up with TRBD2. Unmatched junction bases numbered 4, after V lost 3 bases and J lost 1 base. Germline CDR1 and CDR2: SQVTM and ANQGSEA. The CDR3 is 17 amino acids. Here the CDR3 reads CSVDGLAGGPSYNEQFF. CDR3 DNA sequence: TGCAGCGTTGATGGACTAGCGGGAGGGCCGTCCTACAATGAGCAGTTCTTC.

The chain recombines TRBV5-4 with TRBJ2-1; the match to TRBD1 covers 10 bases. CDR1 is SGHNT and CDR2 is YYREEE in the germline V gene (reference sequence). This CDR3 contains 15 residues. V trimming: 5 bases; J trimming: 4 bases; junction bases outside the gene matches: 6. CDR3 nucleotide sequence: TGTGCCAGCAGAAGGGACAGGGGATCGTACAATGAGCAGTTCTTC. This sequence encodes CASRRDRGSYNEQFF. The full variable domain, in which reference TRBV5-4 and TRBJ2-1 provide the parts outside the CDR3, is ETGVTQSPTHLIKTRGQQVTLRCSSQSGHNTVSWYQQALGQGPQFIFQYYREEENGRGNFPPRFSGLQFPNYSSELNVNALELDDSALYLCASRRDRGSYNEQFFGPGTRLTVL.

This clone has only a few counts. Sequence at one end of the junction differs from germline and may be a read error. The CDR3 protein is CAWSLNSPAKNSQYF. DNA of the CDR3: TGTGCCTGGAGCCTAAACAGCCCAGCCAAAAACAGTCAGTACTTC. The chain joins TRBV30 to TRBJ2-4; unclear D gene. This CDR3 has 15 amino acids. Germline lookup yields CDR1 GTSNPN and CDR2 SVGIG (reference sequence).

V is TRBV7-9 and J is TRBJ2-2; possibly TRBD2 for D (5 bases). This CDR3 has 13 residues. Looked up from germline, CDR1 is SEHNR and CDR2 is FQNEAQ (reference sequence). V lost 8 bases to trimming and J lost 6 bases, with 13 bases between them. CDR3 sequence: CASLRGRSGELFF. CDR3 bases: TGTGCCAGCTTGCGCGGGCGATCCGGGGAGCTGTTTTTT.

The sample holds one count of this clone. V and J are TRBV7-8 and TRBJ2-1, with 7 bases that match TRBD2. CDR3 length equals 14 residues. J gave up 8 bases and V 1 base, and 5 bases lay outside the gene matches. Germline V gene data show CDR1 as SGHVS and CDR2 as FQNEAQ. DNA of the CDR3: TGTGCCAGCAGCTTAGTTGAACTAGCGCATGAGCAGTTCTTC. The encoded protein is CASSLVELAHEQFF.

The rearrangement joins TRBV5-5 to TRBJ2-7; D may be TRBD2 (6 bases). From germline, CDR1 is SGHKS and CDR2 YYEKEE (reference sequence). The ends were cut back, 5 bases at V and 2 bases at J, with 17 bases in the middle. The length of the CDR3 is 15 residues. The CDR3 loop reads CASSRDFGPPYEQYF. CDR3 nucleotide sequence: TGTGCCAGCAGTCGGGACTTCGGGCCTCCCTACGAGCAGTACTTC.

The chain links TRBV19 to TRBJ1-4; 12 bases are shared with TRBD1. Trimming took 6 bases from V and 7 from J; bases not matched to a gene: 6. Germline assignment: CDR1 LNHDA and CDR2 SQIVND (reference sequence). This CDR3 is 15 amino acids long. CDR3 in DNA: TGTGCCAGTAGCCTGGGGGACAGGGGGCCTGAAAAACTGTTTTTT. Amino acid sequence: CASSLGDRGPEKLFF.

CDR3 nucleotides: TGCGCCAGCAGCCAAGACAGGGGTGAAGCTTTCTTT. Translated: CASSQDRGEAFF. The V gene is TRBV5-1, the J gene TRBJ1-1; 8 bases match TRBD1. The CDR3 is 12 residues long. The germline V gene encodes CDR1 SGHRS and CDR2 YFSETQ. Trimming took 4 bases from V and 7 from J; bases not matched to a gene: 3.

The CDR3: CAWSETGGDPYEQYF. The DNA for the CDR3 is TGTGCCTGGAGTGAGACGGGAGGTGATCCCTACGAGCAGTACTTC. The chain joins TRBV30 to TRBJ2-7, with 7 bases aligning to TRBD2. V lost 1 base and J lost 2; bases outside the gene matches: 8. CDR1 GTSNPN and CDR2 SVGIG come from the germline V gene (reference sequence). The CDR3 totals 15 residues.

This sequence joins TRBV10-3 and TRBJ2-2; the match to TRBD2 covers 8 bases. The ends lost 3 bases at V and 3 bases at J; junction bases unmatched: 0. Germline loops: CDR1 ENHRY, CDR2 SYGVKD. This CDR3 has 14 amino acids. The DNA for the CDR3 is TGTGCCATCAGTGACGGGAGGGACACCGGGGAGCTGTTTTTT. Protein product: CAISDGRDTGELFF.

The chain joins TRBV11-3 to TRBJ1-1; D remains ambiguous. V was trimmed by 8 bases and J by 4 bases, leaving 14 bases between them. CDR3 size: 13 residues. Germline V gene sequence: CDR1 SGHNT, CDR2 YENEEA. DNA of the CDR3: TGTGCCAGCGGTAAAAGGTCAGGCACTGAAGCTTTCTTT. Translating gives CASGKRSGTEAFF.

The DNA of the CDR3 is TGTGCCAGCAGCCAACCTGAGGCCAGTCCCGGCTCCTACGAGCAGTACTTC. Translation gives CASSQPEASPGSYEQYF. The gene calls are TRBV14 and TRBJ2-5; no clear D gene. TRBJ2-7 matches the DNA end more closely, so the J call is doubtful. The CDR3 has 17 amino acids. The V gene's germline CDR1 is SGHDN and CDR2 FVKESK.

This chain links TRBV7-6 with TRBJ2-1; possible D gene TRBD1, 6 bases. The CDR3 is made up of 11 amino acids. The ends were cut back, 5 bases at V and 10 bases at J, with 9 bases in the middle. Germline loops: CDR1 SGHVS, CDR2 FNYEAQ. The CDR3 coding sequence is TGTGCCAGCAGCCCCGGGACAGAGCAGTTCTTC. This encodes CASSPGTEQFF.

The chain joins TRBV9 to TRBJ2-7; a possible D gene is TRBD1 (6 bases). CDR3 length equals 14 residues. Germline lookup yields CDR1 SGDLS and CDR2 YYNGEE. V dropped 0 bases and J dropped 6 bases, with 13 bases sitting between them. The CDR3 coding sequence is TGTGCCAGCAGCGTAGTAGGGGGAAGTGGCGAGCAGTACTTC. Encoded protein: CASSVVGGSGEQYF.

The J gene is TRBJ2-7, the V gene TRBV7-2, with a weak D call TRBD2 (6 bases). V was pared by 3 bases and J by 4 bases, with 16 bases between. The germline V gene has CDR1 SGHTA and CDR2 FQGNSA. There are 15 residues in the CDR3. In DNA form, the CDR3 reads TGTGCCAGCAGCTTTAGCGGCCTAGCGACTTACGAGCAGTACTTC. As protein: CASSFSGLATYEQYF.

V usage is TRBV29-1 and J usage is TRBJ2-5, with 10 bases fitting TRBD2. V trimming: 4 bases; J trimming: 0 bases; junction bases outside the gene matches: 5. The CDR3 totals 15 residues. The germline V gene has CDR1 SQVTM and CDR2 ANQGSEA. Here the CDR3 reads CSVGVTSGNQETQYF. As DNA, the CDR3 is TGCAGCGTTGGGGTAACTAGCGGGAACCAAGAGACCCAGTACTTC. Using reference TRBV29-1 and TRBJ2-5 for the parts outside the CDR3, the full variable domain is SAVISQKPSRDICQRGTSLTIQCQVDSQVTMMFWYRQQPGQSLTLIATANQGSEATYESGFVIDKFPISRPNLTFSTLTVSNMSPEDSSIYLCSVGVTSGNQETQYFGPGTRLLVL.

The DNA of the CDR3 is TGTGCCAGCAGCTTTACAGGCGACAGAAACACCATATATTTT. Amino acids: CASSFTGDRNTIYF. The V and J genes are TRBV11-3 and TRBJ1-3, with D possibly matching TRBD1 (5 bases). The CDR3 loop spans 14 amino acids. Trimming left V 3 bases short and J 5 bases short, with 11 bases between. The germline V gene encodes CDR1 SGHNT and CDR2 YENEEA.

This chain uses TRBV2 with TRBJ2-4, with D possibly being TRBD2 (6 bases). CDR1 and CDR2 from the germline V gene are SNHLY and FYNNEI. The CDR3 runs to 15 residues. Trimming stripped 8 bases from V and 0 bases from J, with 14 bases between. The CDR3 reads CASAGGNVAKNIQYF. DNA of the CDR3: TGTGCCAGCGCTGGAGGGAACGTAGCCAAAAACATTCAGTACTTC.

The gene calls are TRBV7-9 and TRBJ1-4; TRBD1 aligns across 7 bases. Germline assignment: CDR1 SEHNR and CDR2 FQNEAQ (reference sequence). J lost 6 bases, V lost 0 bases, and 7 bases had no gene match. The CDR3 consists of 16 residues. The CDR3 sequence: CASSLAGGRGYEKLFF. CDR3 bases: TGTGCCAGCAGCTTAGCAGGGGGCCGGGGGTATGAAAAACTGTTTTTT.

The J gene is TRBJ2-1, the V gene TRBV18, with D perhaps TRBD1 (8 bases). With 5 bases removed from V and 7 bases from J, the gap between germline ends came to 15 bases. CDR1 and CDR2 (germline): KGHSH, LQKENI. The CDR3 runs 14 residues. CDR3 sequence: CASSRSQGGNEQFF. The CDR3 bases are TGTGCCAGCTCAAGATCACAGGGGGGGAATGAGCAGTTCTTC.

This chain links TRBV20-1 with TRBJ2-7; a weak D match, TRBD2 (5 bases). Germline V lookup: CDR1 DFQATT, CDR2 SNEGSKA (reference sequence). This CDR3 comprises 11 residues. V was pared by 3 bases and J by 9 bases, with 12 bases between. The CDR3 reads CSARIPEGQYF. As DNA, the CDR3 is TGCAGTGCTAGGATACCTGAGGGGCAGTACTTC.

In this sample, this clone turned up once. V usage is TRBV18 and J usage is TRBJ2-1, with 11 bases lining up with TRBD1. The V gene's germline CDR1 is KGHSH and CDR2 LQKENI. The V and J ends lost 0 bases and 8 bases, in that order; junction bases with no gene match: 3. This CDR3 comprises 15 residues. The CDR3 region has the DNA TGTGCCAGCTCACCACCGGGACAGGGGGTATATGAGCAGTTCTTC. Protein: CASSPPGQGVYEQFF.